Given below is one TCR beta chain in context. This sample stems from a study of blood T cell repertoires in COVID-19. V lost 3 bases and J 4 bases, leaving 13 bases between the germline ends. The CDR3 contains 15 residues. Germline CDR1 KGHSH, CDR2 LQKENI. Here immunoSEQ multiplex PCR was the method, and the copy in TCRdb shows in-frame clones only, minus some. Here the sample spans about 380,000 clones, more than 75% being singletons. Sequences were obtained from peripheral blood. The TCR sequence derives from a human donor with acute or convalescent COVID-19. The donor label of this sample is uncertain. The chain uses TRBV18 and TRBJ2-1, with D tentatively TRBD2 (5 bases). The CDR3 loop is CASSPQRAVYNEQFF. CDR3 sequence (DNA): TGTGCCAGCTCACCCCAGAGGGCCGTGTACAATGAGCAGTTCTTC.